The 10 T cell receptor beta chains reported below all come from one sample, sequenced in a study of regulatory T cells in long-lasting Graves disease. CDR3-region Arm-PCR and iRepertoire HTBI primers produced the TCR beta libraries. TCRdb redid the calling of the multiplex PCR reads with MiXCR, one entry per CDR3 protein. The sample records about 440,000 distinct CDR3 sequences, just under 15% being singletons. Indicated time point: newly diagnosed GD, antithyroid drugs for less than 3 months. From PBMCs, RNA was extracted and then used to make the TCR library. Separately, the same data were catalogued under a study of T cells in Graves' hyperthyroidism and ophthalmopathy.

The material sequenced was peripheral blood mononuclear cells (PBMCs), taken at new diagnosis, from a patient treated with antithyroid drugs. Source of these receptors: a woman aged 30 to 39 with Graves disease.

This clonotype came up many times. V gene TRBV5-6 combines with J gene TRBJ1-1; a possible D gene is TRBD1 (6 bases). CDR3 length: 11 amino acids. V was clipped by 2 bases and J by 8 bases, with 7 bases between them. Germline CDR1 is SGHDT and CDR2 is YYEEEE. The CDR3 is CASSLQGEAFF. CDR3 DNA sequence: TGTGCCAGCAGCTTACAGGGAGAAGCTTTCTTT.

There are many counts of this clonotype. CDR3: CASSFFETQYF. The CDR3 DNA reads as TGTGCCAGCAGCTTTTTTGAGACCCAGTACTTC. The J gene is TRBJ2-5, the V gene TRBV7-9; D gene unclear. The CDR3 is made up of 11 amino acids. Trimming removed 3 bases at V and 5 bases at J, with 4 bases between. Per germline, CDR1 SEHNR and CDR2 FQNEAQ (reference sequence).

The chain carries TRBV6-2 or TRBV6-3 and TRBJ2-6; a weak D match, TRBD1 (6 bases). The CDR3 length is 17 residues. Trimming shortened V by 7 bases and J by 0 bases, and 16 bases separated the two germline ends. From germline, CDR1 is MNHEY and CDR2 SVGEGT. The CDR3 protein is CASNKNRDSSGANVLTF. In DNA, the CDR3 is TGTGCCAGCAATAAGAACAGGGATTCCTCTGGGGCCAACGTCCTGACTTTC.

In its sample, this clonotype was seen many times. CDR3 nucleotides: TGCGCCAGCAGCTTGGACAGGCCCCCTGAAGCTTTCTTT. Residues: CASSLDRPPEAFF. The genes are TRBV5-1 and TRBJ1-1; TRBD1 might be the D (5 bases). V was clipped by 0 bases and J by 6 bases, with 9 bases between them. Germline CDR1 SGHRS, CDR2 YFSETQ. The CDR3 consists of 13 residues.

This clonotype was counted only a few times. The chain joins TRBV9 to TRBJ2-6; D perhaps matches TRBD1 (5 bases). The germline CDR1 and CDR2 sequences are SGDLS and YYNGEE. The CDR3 is 15 residues long. The V and J ends lost 7 bases and 0 bases respectively, with 11 bases between them. CDR3 protein: CASQEGASGANVLTF. The CDR3, as DNA: TGTGCCAGCCAGGAAGGGGCCTCTGGGGCCAACGTCCTGACTTTC.

This clonotype was observed a few times. This chain joins TRBV12-3 or TRBV12-4 and TRBJ2-2; 10 nucleotides line up with TRBD1. This CDR3 contains 17 residues. Losses at the gene ends were 5 bases for V and 2 bases for J; bases not matched to a gene: 8. CDR3 sequence: CASSHPGQGSNTGELFF. CDR3 coding DNA: TGTGCCAGCAGTCACCCGGGACAGGGGTCCAACACCGGGGAGCTGTTTTTT.

This clonotype has just a few counts. The chain carries TRBV6-1 and TRBJ2-2; D might be TRBD2 (5 bases). The germline V and J ends were trimmed by 2 bases and 0 bases, with 16 bases remaining between them. In germline, CDR1 is MNHNS, CDR2 SASEGT. The CDR3 sequence is 18 residues long. The CDR3 protein is CASSEWRAARANTGELFF. In DNA form, the CDR3 reads TGTGCCAGCAGTGAATGGCGGGCGGCCAGAGCGAACACCGGGGAGCTGTTTTTT.

This clonotype has ten or more counts. This chain connects TRBV20-1 to TRBJ2-3; 8 bases fit TRBD2. The V segment lost 5 bases and the J segment 10 bases; nucleotides outside the gene matches: 11. The germline V gene encodes CDR1 DFQATT and CDR2 SNEGSKA (reference sequence). The length of the CDR3 is 13 residues. The CDR3, as DNA: TGCAGTGCTGTGGGAGGGCGGGGGGTATCGCAGTATTTT. This sequence encodes CSAVGGRGVSQYF.

This clonotype was seen a handful of times. A much larger clone sits a single nucleotide away, making a read error possible. J is TRBJ2-3 and V is TRBV20-1; the match to TRBD2 covers 8 bases. From germline, CDR1 is DFQATT and CDR2 SNEGSKA (reference sequence). The length of the CDR3 is 13 residues. The CDR3 DNA reads as TGCAGTGCTAGCGGGAGGGCCGTGTACGAGCAGTGCTTC. Protein sequence: CSASGRAVYEQCF.

This clonotype turned up a few times. This chain joins TRBV28 and TRBJ1-3; D gene uncertain. The V and J ends lost 2 bases and 11 bases respectively, with 10 bases between them. This CDR3 contains 12 residues. Germline V gene sequence: CDR1 MDHEN, CDR2 SYDVKM. This CDR3 reads CASSLTYKAIYF. CDR3 bases: TGTGCCAGCAGTTTAACATACAAGGCCATATATTTT.